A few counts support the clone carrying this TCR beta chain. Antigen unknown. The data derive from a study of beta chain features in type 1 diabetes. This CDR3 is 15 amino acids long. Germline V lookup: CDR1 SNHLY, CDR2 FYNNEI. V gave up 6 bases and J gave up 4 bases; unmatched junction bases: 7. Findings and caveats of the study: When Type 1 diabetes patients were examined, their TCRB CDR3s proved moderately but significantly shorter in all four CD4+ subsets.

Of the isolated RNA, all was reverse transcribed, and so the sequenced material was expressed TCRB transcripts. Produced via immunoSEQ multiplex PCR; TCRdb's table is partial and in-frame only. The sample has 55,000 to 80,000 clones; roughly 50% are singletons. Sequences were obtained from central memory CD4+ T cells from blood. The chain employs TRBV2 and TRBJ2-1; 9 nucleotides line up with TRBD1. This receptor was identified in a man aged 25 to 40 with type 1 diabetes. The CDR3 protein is CASRDHRGQYNEQFF. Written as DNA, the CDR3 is TGTGCCAGCAGGGACCACAGGGGGCAGTACAATGAGCAGTTCTTC.